This T cell receptor beta chain is from a study of blood T cell repertoires in COVID-19. Background on the study: Material from acute and convalescent COVID-19 was sourced from the United States, Italy and Spain. T cells, B-cell-depleted T cells, or PBMCs supplied cDNA or gDNA.

CDR3 length equals 14 residues. Germline values: CDR1 KGHDR, CDR2 SFDVKD. Trimming pared 3 bases from V and 3 bases from J, leaving 9 bases between. Here immunoSEQ multiplex PCR was the method, and the copy in TCRdb shows in-frame clones only, minus some. The sample carries 150,000 to 200,000 clones, 80% to 90% recorded once. The clonotype comes from a human donor in a cohort sampled during active COVID-19. Sequencing input: peripheral blood. The chain has TRBV24-1 and TRBJ2-3, with D maybe TRBD1 (5 bases). The CDR3 here is CATSDPGYTDTQYF. Here the CDR3 DNA reads TGTGCCACCAGTGATCCAGGGTATACAGATACGCAGTATTTT.